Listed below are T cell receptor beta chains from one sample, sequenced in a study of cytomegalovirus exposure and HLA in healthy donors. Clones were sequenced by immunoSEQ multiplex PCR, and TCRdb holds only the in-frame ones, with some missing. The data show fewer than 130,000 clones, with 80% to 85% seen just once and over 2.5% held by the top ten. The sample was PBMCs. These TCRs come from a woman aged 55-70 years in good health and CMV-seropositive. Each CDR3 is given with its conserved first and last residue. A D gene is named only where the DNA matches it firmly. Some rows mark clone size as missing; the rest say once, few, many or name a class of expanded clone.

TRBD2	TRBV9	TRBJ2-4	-	CASSVEASGSPLARNIQYF	TGTGCCAGCAGCGTAGAGGCCAGCGGGAGTCCTTTGGCCAGAAACATTCAGTACTTC
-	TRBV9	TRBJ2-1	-	CASRPTENNEQFF	TGTGCCAGCAGACCCACAGAAAACAATGAGCAGTTCTTC
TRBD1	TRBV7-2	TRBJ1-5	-	CASSLSRTGGAYSNQPQHF	TGTGCCAGCAGCCTTTCCAGGACAGGGGGCGCCTATAGCAATCAGCCCCAGCATTTT
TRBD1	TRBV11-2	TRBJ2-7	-	CASSLWTGGGEQYF	TGTGCCAGCAGCTTATGGACAGGGGGCGGCGAGCAGTACTTC
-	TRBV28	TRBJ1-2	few	CASSLTSRSDGYTF	TGTGCCAGCAGTTTAACCTCCCGTTCGGATGGCTACACCTTC
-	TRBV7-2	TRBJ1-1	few	CASSLDFTGLGNTEAFF	TGTGCCAGCAGCTTAGACTTCACAGGGTTGGGGAACACTGAAGCTTTCTTT
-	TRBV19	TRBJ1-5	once	CASSIPGSGLNQPQHF	TGTGCCAGTAGTATCCCGGGTTCTGGGTTAAATCAGCCCCAGCATTTT
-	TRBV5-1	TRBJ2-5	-	CASSQDWEETQYF	TGCGCCAGCAGCCAGGACTGGGAAGAGACCCAGTACTTC
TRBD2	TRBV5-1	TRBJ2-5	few	CASSPTSYKETQYF	TGCGCCAGCAGCCCGACTAGCTACAAAGAGACCCAGTACTTC
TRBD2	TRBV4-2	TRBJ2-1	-	CASSQVGGRAGNEQFF	TGTGCCAGCAGCCAAGTCGGCGGGAGGGCCGGAAATGAGCAGTTCTTC
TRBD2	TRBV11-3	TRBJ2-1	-	CASSPGLAGDYEQFF	TGTGCCAGCAGCCCGGGACTAGCGGGAGACTATGAGCAGTTCTTC
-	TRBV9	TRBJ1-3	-	CASSATGGNTIYF	TGTGCCAGCAGCGCGACGGGAGGAAACACCATATATTTT
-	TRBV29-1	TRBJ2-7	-	CSVIGTYAYEQYF	TGCAGCGTCATCGGGACTTACGCCTACGAGCAGTACTTC
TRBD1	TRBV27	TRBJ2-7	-	CASSLDRGRREQYF	TGTGCCAGCAGCCTGGACAGGGGGCGCCGCGAGCAGTACTTC
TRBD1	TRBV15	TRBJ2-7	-	CATSSYTGGVDEQYF	TGTGCCACCAGCAGTTATACAGGGGGTGTCGACGAGCAGTACTTC
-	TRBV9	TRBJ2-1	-	CASSVVSAYEQFF	TGTGCCAGCAGCGTAGTCAGTGCATATGAGCAGTTCTTC
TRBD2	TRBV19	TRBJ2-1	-	CASSASGRPYNEQFF	TGTGCCAGTAGCGCGAGCGGGAGGCCTTACAATGAGCAGTTCTTC
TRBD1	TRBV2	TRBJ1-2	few	CASRTGGAKGGYTF	TGTGCCAGCAGAACAGGGGGCGCGAAGGGTGGCTACACCTTC
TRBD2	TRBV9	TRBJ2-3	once	CASSVGTSGRQATDTQYF	TGTGCCAGCAGCGTAGGGACTAGCGGGAGACAGGCCACAGATACGCAGTATTTT
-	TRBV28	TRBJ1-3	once	CASSFGGSGNTIYF	TGTGCCAGCAGTTTCGGGGGCTCTGGAAACACCATATATTTT
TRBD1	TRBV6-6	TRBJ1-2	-	CASRQTTGGGYGYTF	TGTGCCAGCAGACAGACGACAGGGGGCGGCTATGGCTACACCTTC
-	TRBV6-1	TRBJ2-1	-	CASSQGRSYNEQFF	TGTGCCAGCAGTCAGGGCCGCTCCTACAATGAGCAGTTCTTC
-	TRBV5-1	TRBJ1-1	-	CASSLGRAGRGSGLNTEAFF	TGCGCCAGCAGCTTGGGACGGGCGGGGAGAGGGTCCGGCTTGAACACTGAAGCTTTCTTT
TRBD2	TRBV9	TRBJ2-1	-	CASSVVGGLTSGSNEQFF	TGTGCCAGCAGCGTAGTTGGGGGTCTTACTAGCGGGTCTAATGAGCAGTTCTTC
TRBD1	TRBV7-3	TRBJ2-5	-	CASSLTGTGVTQYF	TGTGCCAGCAGCCTCACCGGGACAGGAGTGACCCAGTACTTC
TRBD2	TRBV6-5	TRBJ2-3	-	CASSRLAGAKDTQYF	TGTGCCAGCAGCCGACTAGCGGGAGCGAAAGATACGCAGTATTTT
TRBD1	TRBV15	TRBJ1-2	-	CATSRESGGYGYTF	TGTGCCACCAGCAGAGAATCAGGGGGGTATGGCTACACCTTC
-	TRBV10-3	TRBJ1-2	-	CAISESGGSNYGYTF	TGTGCCATCAGTGAGTCGGGAGGGAGCAACTATGGCTACACCTTC
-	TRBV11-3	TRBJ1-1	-	CASSPQVGEAFF	TGTGCCAGCAGCCCTCAGGTGGGTGAAGCTTTCTTT
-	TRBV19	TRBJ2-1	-	CASSLRQAWEQFF	TGTGCCAGTAGTCTAAGACAGGCTTGGGAGCAGTTCTTC
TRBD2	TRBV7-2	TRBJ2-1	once	CASSTRTSGPYNEQFF	TGTGCCAGCAGCACCCGGACTAGCGGCCCGTACAATGAGCAGTTCTTC
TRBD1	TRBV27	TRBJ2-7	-	CATRTGGAGEQYF	TGTGCCACCCGGACAGGGGGCGCGGGGGAGCAGTACTTC
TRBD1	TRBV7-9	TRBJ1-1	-	CSSSYNRGEAFF	TGTTCCAGCAGCTACAACAGGGGTGAAGCTTTCTTT
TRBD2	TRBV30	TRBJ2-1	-	CAWSSLGGAGSTYNEQFF	TGTGCCTGGAGTTCCCTCGGGGGAGCGGGGAGCACCTACAATGAGCAGTTCTTC
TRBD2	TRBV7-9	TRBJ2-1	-	CASTRTSAYNEQFF	TGTGCCAGCACCCGGACTAGCGCTTACAATGAGCAGTTCTTC
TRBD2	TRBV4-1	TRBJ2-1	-	CASSQIGTTNNEQFF	TGCGCCAGCAGCCAGATTGGGACTACGAACAATGAGCAGTTCTTC
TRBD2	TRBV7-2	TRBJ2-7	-	CASSPTMGGRAGYEQYF	TGTGCCAGCAGCCCAACGATGGGCGGGAGGGCCGGTTACGAGCAGTACTTC
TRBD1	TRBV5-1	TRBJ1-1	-	CASSFEPGTAEAFF	TGCGCCAGCAGTTTTGAACCCGGGACAGCTGAAGCTTTCTTT
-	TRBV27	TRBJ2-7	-	CASSLSEGYEQYF	TGTGCCAGCAGTTTATCGGAGGGTTACGAGCAGTACTTC
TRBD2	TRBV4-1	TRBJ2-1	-	CASSQETSGEQFF	TGCGCCAGCAGCCAAGAGACTAGCGGAGAGCAGTTCTTC
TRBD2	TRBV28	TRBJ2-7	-	CASSFRLAGGPTYYEQYF	TGTGCCAGCAGTTTTAGGCTAGCGGGAGGCCCAACCTACTACGAGCAGTACTTC
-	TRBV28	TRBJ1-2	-	CASTGGVSSATRGYTF	TGTGCCAGCACCGGCGGAGTTTCCTCAGCCACGCGGGGCTACACCTTC
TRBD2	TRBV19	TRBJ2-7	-	CASSPAGGGYEQYF	TGTGCCAGTAGTCCGGCTGGGGGGGGCTACGAGCAGTACTTC
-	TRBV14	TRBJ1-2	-	CASSQEGGSRYTF	TGTGCCAGCAGCCAAGAAGGTGGGAGTCGCTACACCTTC
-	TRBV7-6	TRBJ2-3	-	CASSLAITDTQYF	TGTGCCAGCAGCTTAGCTATCACAGATACGCAGTATTTT
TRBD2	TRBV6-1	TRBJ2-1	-	CASRTGLGGYNEQFF	TGTGCCAGCAGAACGGGACTGGGGGGGTACAATGAGCAGTTCTTC
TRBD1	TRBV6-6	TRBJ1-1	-	CASSITGGANTEAFF	TGTGCCAGCAGTATCACAGGGGGCGCGAACACTGAAGCTTTCTTT
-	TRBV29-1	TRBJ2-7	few	CSVSGSYEQYF	TGCAGCGTTTCGGGATCATACGAGCAGTACTTC
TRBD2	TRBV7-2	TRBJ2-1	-	CASSPRTSGNEQFF	TGTGCCAGCAGCCCGCGGACTAGCGGGAATGAGCAGTTCTTC
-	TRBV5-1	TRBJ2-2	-	CASSGSRTGTGELFF	TGCGCCAGCAGCGGGAGCCGTACTGGCACCGGGGAGCTGTTTTTT
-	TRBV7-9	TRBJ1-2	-	CASSFRGGAYGYTF	TGTGCCAGCAGCTTTCGGGGTGGCGCTTATGGCTACACCTTC
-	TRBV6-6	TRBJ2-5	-	CASETENTLGIQTQYF	TGTGCCAGCGAGACAGAGAATACCCTAGGGATTCAGACCCAGTACTTC
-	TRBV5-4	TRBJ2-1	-	CASSPWGHGLRNNEQFF	TGTGCCAGCAGCCCCTGGGGTCATGGACTGCGTAACAATGAGCAGTTCTTC
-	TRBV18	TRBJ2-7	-	CASSPGQSSYEQYF	TGTGCCAGCTCACCTGGACAGAGCTCCTACGAGCAGTACTTC